What follows describes a single T cell receptor beta chain. Its cognate antigen is unknown. The treatment here: approximately nine-day PBMC culture with coronavirus spike peptide pools or control peptides (ViraFEST assay). The data are from a study of vaccination and CD4 T cells after COVID-19. The CDR3 covers 17 residues. Trimming cost V 1 base and J 3 bases, with 16 bases left between them. CDR1 and CDR2 from the germline V gene are SEHNR and FQNEAQ (reference sequence). Sequencing of cultured CD4+ T cell DNA used the Oncomine TCR Beta short-read assay. Using its own MiXCR run on the PCR reads, TCRdb lists one record per CDR3 protein. The sample lists roughly 13,000 distinct CDR3 sequences, 30% to 35% occurring once.

The rearrangement uses TRBV7-9 and TRBJ1-3, with D perhaps TRBD1 (6 bases). The receptor's source is a human donor who had recovered from COVID-19. The source was CD4+ T cells from blood, cultured in vitro, collected after SARS-CoV-2 vaccination. The chain's CDR3 is CASSLGGHRGGGNTIYF. In nucleotides, the CDR3 is TGTGCCAGCAGCTTAGGTGGACACAGAGGGGGTGGAAACACCATATATTTT.